These 9 T cell receptor beta chains were all obtained from the same sample, sequenced in a study of blood T cell repertoires in COVID-19. TCRdb keeps only in-frame clones here, not all; method: immunoSEQ multiplex PCR. The data contain about 370,000 clones, roughly 90% of them singletons. The source material was peripheral blood. Receptors were obtained from a woman under 40 with COVID-19, enrolled during active disease.

The CDR3 bases are TGTGCCAGCAGTAGACTAGCTCGGGCAGATACGCAGTATTTT. Its translation is CASSRLARADTQYF. V is TRBV28 and J is TRBJ2-3, with 7 bases fitting TRBD2. J gave up 4 bases and V 5 bases, and 6 bases lay outside the gene matches. This CDR3 comprises 14 residues. Germline V lookup: CDR1 MDHEN, CDR2 SYDVKM.

The chain combines TRBV5-4 with TRBJ2-3; the D gene is possibly TRBD2 (5 bases). CDR3 size: 15 residues. V dropped 1 base and J dropped 4 bases, with 13 bases sitting between them. CDR1 and CDR2 (germline): SGHNT, YYREEE (reference sequence). The CDR3 coding sequence is TGTGCCAGCAGCTTGCCGTCTAGCTTGTCAGATACGCAGTATTTT. This encodes CASSLPSSLSDTQYF.

The chain employs TRBV9 and TRBJ2-2; TRBD1 aligns across 7 bases. CDR1 and CDR2 (germline): SGDLS, YYNGEE. The CDR3 loop spans 16 amino acids. Trimming removed 3 bases from V and 0 bases from J; junction bases left unmatched: 5. Written as DNA, the CDR3 is TGTGCCAGCAGCGATGGGACAGTGGCGAACACCGGGGAGCTGTTTTTT. Translating it yields CASSDGTVANTGELFF.

The J gene is TRBJ2-1, the V gene TRBV7-9; TRBD2 matches at 9 bases. The junction had 9 bases not matched to a gene; V was cut back by 1 base and J by 5 bases. The CDR3 runs 17 residues. Germline V CDR1 and CDR2: SEHNR, FQNEAQ (reference sequence). The CDR3 nucleotides are TGTGCCAGCAGCTTAGGTGCGGCGGGAGGGCGGGACAATGAGCAGTTCTTC. Translation: CASSLGAAGGRDNEQFF.

The chain couples TRBV5-4 to TRBJ1-1; 8 bases are shared with TRBD1. Germline loops: CDR1 SGHNT, CDR2 YYREEE (reference sequence). The CDR3 length is 13 residues. The trim removed 4 bases at V and 4 bases at J, leaving 3 bases unmatched. CDR3 amino acids: CASSPGQGTEAFF. CDR3 DNA sequence: TGTGCCAGCAGCCCCGGACAGGGCACTGAAGCTTTCTTT. Supplemented by reference TRBV5-4 and TRBJ1-1, the full variable domain reads ETGVTQSPTHLIKTRGQQVTLRCSSQSGHNTVSWYQQALGQGPQFIFQYYREEENGRGNFPPRFSGLQFPNYSSELNVNALELDDSALYLCASSPGQGTEAFFGQGTRLTVV.

The chain recombines TRBV7-2 with TRBJ2-6; possible D gene TRBD2, 7 bases. The germline V gene has CDR1 SGHTA and CDR2 FQGNSA. The CDR3 length is 17 residues. V lost 5 bases to trimming and J lost 4 bases, with 18 bases between them. The CDR3 is CASSPRAGGPGANVLTF. For the CDR3, the DNA is TGTGCCAGCAGCCCCCGCGCCGGGGGGCCGGGGGCCAACGTCCTGACTTTC.

The chain combines TRBV27 with TRBJ2-1, with D perhaps TRBD2 (5 bases). CDR3 length: 14 residues. Per the germline V gene, CDR1 is MNHEY and CDR2 is SMNVEV (reference sequence). V was clipped by 0 bases and J by 9 bases, with 12 bases between them. The CDR3 DNA reads TGTGCCAGCAGTTTATCGTCGGGAATCGTTGAGCAGTTCTTC. Translating gives CASSLSSGIVEQFF.

The rearrangement joins TRBV7-2 to TRBJ2-3, with D possibly TRBD2 on 6 matching bases. V was pared by 8 bases and J by 0 bases, with 9 bases between. The CDR3 length is 13 residues. Germline V CDR1 and CDR2: SGHTA, FQGNSA. The CDR3 coding sequence is TGTGCCAGCCGCGGGATGAGCACAGATACGCAGTATTTT. It specifies CASRGMSTDTQYF.

V and J are TRBV7-6 and TRBJ2-1, with 11 nucleotides matching TRBD2. V shed 5 bases, J shed 4 bases, and the junction held 4 bases outside the gene matches. The CDR3 sequence is 15 residues long. Germline values: CDR1 SGHVS, CDR2 FNYEAQ. The CDR3 loop is CASSHTSGGYNEQFF. The CDR3 coding sequence is TGTGCCAGCAGCCACACTAGCGGGGGTTACAATGAGCAGTTCTTC.